Presented here are 12 T cell receptor beta chains from one specimen sequenced in a study of T cell responses to AZD1222 COVID-19 vaccine. Here immunoSEQ multiplex PCR was the method, and the copy in TCRdb shows in-frame clones only, minus some. The sample holds 66,000 or so clones; around 74% are singletons and the top ten take roughly 25%. The sample in question was peripheral blood, obtained on day 0 of MenACWY control vaccination. These TCRs come from an adult in good health.

The chain couples TRBV7-2 to TRBJ1-6; D gene uncertain. This CDR3 has 12 amino acids. V was shortened by 5 bases and J by 8 bases, with 7 bases between the two germline ends. CDR1 and CDR2 (germline): SGHTA, FQGNSA. CDR3 loop: CASSARDSPLHF. Here the CDR3 DNA reads TGTGCCAGCAGCGCACGAGATTCACCCCTCCACTTT.

The chain links TRBV4-2 to TRBJ1-1; unclear D gene. The V end was cut by 1 base, the J end by 4 bases, with 7 bases between. Germline values: CDR1 LGHNA, CDR2 YNFKEQ. The CDR3 contains 13 residues. In DNA, the CDR3 is TGTGCCAGCAGCCAAGTAGTTGCCACTGAAGCTTTCTTT. This sequence encodes CASSQVVATEAFF.

This chain connects TRBV19 to TRBJ2-1; tentatively, D is TRBD2 (6 bases). This CDR3 comprises 16 residues. The germline V and J ends were trimmed by 0 bases and 7 bases, with 16 bases remaining between them. Germline CDR1 reads LNHDA; CDR2 reads SQIVND (reference sequence). The CDR3 DNA reads as TGTGCCAGTAGTATAGATCTGGGGGGTTTGGGGAATGAGCAGTTCTTC. Its protein is CASSIDLGGLGNEQFF.

J is TRBJ1-1 and V is TRBV5-5, with 10 bases lining up with TRBD1. The CDR3 totals 16 residues. V was pared by 4 bases and J by 10 bases, with 16 bases of the junction left unmatched. The germline gives CDR1 SGHKS, CDR2 YYEKEE (reference sequence). CDR3 protein: CASSVPRATGGERAFF. CDR3 bases: TGTGCCAGCAGCGTCCCTCGAGCGACAGGGGGCGAGAGAGCTTTCTTT.

This chain uses TRBV7-2 with TRBJ1-3, with D perhaps TRBD1 (5 bases). This CDR3 comprises 13 residues. The ends were cut back, 4 bases at V and 7 bases at J, with 11 bases in the middle. Germline V gives CDR1 SGHTA, CDR2 FQGNSA. The CDR3 protein is CASSSVWGNTIYF. The CDR3 coding sequence is TGTGCCAGCAGCTCCGTCTGGGGGAACACCATATATTTT.

The CDR3: CASSSTSDMNTEAFF. The CDR3 DNA reads TGTGCCAGCAGTTCTACGAGTGACATGAACACTGAAGCTTTCTTT. This chain joins TRBV28 and TRBJ1-1; no clear D gene. The CDR3 is 15 residues long. The V gene lost 4 bases and the J gene lost 0 bases, with 12 bases spanning the gap. Germline CDR1 reads MDHEN; CDR2 reads SYDVKM.

The chain has TRBV28 and TRBJ1-5; tentative D call: TRBD1 (6 bases). In germline, CDR1 is MDHEN, CDR2 SYDVKM. CDR3 length equals 15 residues. V lost 7 bases and J lost 6, with 19 bases in between. CDR3 residues: CASTKRGDGTQPQHF. The CDR3 DNA reads TGTGCCAGCACTAAAAGGGGGGACGGGACTCAGCCCCAGCATTTT.

The rearrangement links TRBV4-2 to TRBJ1-2; possibly TRBD1 for D (6 bases). CDR1 and CDR2 from the germline V gene are LGHNA and YNFKEQ. The V end lost 1 base, the J end lost 4 bases, and 25 bases lay between the germline ends. The CDR3 spans 19 residues. The CDR3 region is CASSQVNRVGAPLRYGYTF. CDR3 DNA: TGTGCCAGCAGCCAAGTTAATAGGGTGGGGGCCCCTCTCCGCTATGGCTACACCTTC.

The chain employs TRBV10-3 and TRBJ1-1, with D possibly being TRBD1 (5 bases). The V gene's germline CDR1 is ENHRY and CDR2 SYGVKD. The CDR3 is 14 residues long. Trimming took 4 bases from V and 1 from J, leaving 10 bases between them. The CDR3 loop is CAISGAGRNTEAFF. CDR3 sequence (DNA): TGTGCCATCAGTGGAGCAGGGAGGAACACTGAAGCTTTCTTT.

This clone occurred once. The CDR3 sequence: CASSQWASGDLGQYF. CDR3 nucleotide sequence: TGCGCCAGCAGCCAATGGGCTAGCGGGGACTTGGGGCAGTACTTC. J is TRBJ2-7 and V is TRBV4-1, with TRBD2 matching 9 bases. In germline, CDR1 is MGHRA, CDR2 YSYEKL. The length of the CDR3 is 15 residues. V was clipped by 2 bases and J by 9 bases; unmatched bases: 11.

This chain connects TRBV10-2 to TRBJ2-3, with no clear D. CDR1 is WSHSY, CDR2 SAAADI, per germline. The V gene lost 7 bases and the J gene lost 6 bases, with 20 bases spanning the gap. The CDR3 extends over 15 amino acids. The CDR3 coding sequence is TGCGCCAGCACCGAGAGTCTCTGGTCCACGGATACGCAGTATTTT. Amino acids: CASTESLWSTDTQYF.

This clone came up once. J is TRBJ1-2 and V is TRBV20-1, with D hard to call. From germline, CDR1 is DFQATT and CDR2 SNEGSKA (reference sequence). The CDR3 extends over 11 amino acids. The CDR3 coding sequence is TGCAGGGTGCGGCCCTGCTATGGCTACACCTTC. Its translation is CRVRPCYGYTF.